The clone carrying this TCR beta chain was seen once. Original methodology: Estimation of nucleated cell counts relied on the amplification of reference gene primers. Some clones are missing from TCRdb's copy, which holds only in-frame ones; the method was immunoSEQ multiplex PCR. V and J calls and clone size are copied from that table; D and trimming were computed from the DNA. Here the sample spans about 310,000 clones, roughly 87% being singletons. The sample originates from a study of blood T cell repertoires in COVID-19. Study-level information: The samples span acute and convalescent COVID-19 from the United States, Italy and Spain. T cells, B-cell-depleted T cells, or PBMCs provided the cDNA or gDNA that served as material.

CDR3 size: 14 residues. Germline V CDR1 and CDR2: SGHNT, YENEEA. V dropped 0 bases and J dropped 1 base, with 4 bases sitting between them. This chain connects TRBV11-3 to TRBJ2-1; D unclear. What was sequenced was peripheral blood. This clonotype originated in a man younger than 35 with active or convalescent COVID-19. CDR3 in amino acids: CASSLDPSYNEQFF. DNA of the CDR3: TGTGCCAGCAGCTTAGATCCGTCCTACAATGAGCAGTTCTTC.